This TCR beta chain was profiled in a study of blood T cells in healthy people across ages. Germline CDR1 SGHAT, CDR2 FQDESV (reference sequence). The V end lost 2 bases, the J end lost 7 bases, and 18 bases lay between the germline ends. This CDR3 has 17 residues. A second roughly 7 to 11 cycle PCR used barcoded and J-beta primers. MiXCR, run by TCRdb on the 5' RACE reads, gives a single entry per CDR3 protein. The profile shows almost 1 million distinct CDR3 sequences, 51% of them singletons. The sample comprised blood. This receptor was taken from a woman aged 55-69 years in good health. The chain combines TRBV11-1 with TRBJ1-6, with D uncertain. The CDR3 DNA reads as TGTGCCAGCAGCTTAAAAAGAGACCGGCGTCTCAATTCACCCCTCCACTTT. Translated: CASSLKRDRRLNSPLHF.